These 32 T cell receptor beta chains were sequenced from one sample in a study of blood T cells in healthy people across ages. Through a sample-barcoded 5' primer and a J-beta primer mix, a second PCR was run for roughly 6 to 11 cycles. TCRdb itself ran the 5' RACE reads through MiXCR, one entry per CDR3 protein. The table has about 1 million distinct CDR3 sequences, around 25% seen once. This same sample was also taken into another study, of T cells of mothers and their children.

The sample consisted of blood. The receptors come from a girl aged 2 to 10 in good health.

The V call is TRBV19, the J call TRBJ2-5; tentative D call: TRBD2 (5 bases). Germline V gene lookup returns CDR1 LNHDA and CDR2 SQIVND (reference sequence). There are 15 residues in the CDR3. V lost 2 bases to trimming and J lost 5 bases, with 15 bases between them. The CDR3 sequence: CASSITDSQGETQYF. CDR3 DNA: TGTGCCAGTAGTATAACGGACTCTCAAGGGGAGACCCAGTACTTC.

This clonotype was found a few times. The rearrangement joins TRBV12-3 or TRBV12-4 to TRBJ2-1; D is unclear. Trimming removed 1 base from V and 0 bases from J, with 7 bases in between. The CDR3 consists of 15 residues. The CDR3 sequence is CASSLVRPSYNEQFF. The CDR3 DNA follows: TGTGCCAGCAGTTTAGTCAGACCCTCCTACAATGAGCAGTTCTTC.

This clonotype was recorded at least ten times. The chain joins TRBV7-8 to TRBJ2-7; 8 positions match TRBD1. J was trimmed by 7 bases and V by 2 bases; bases with no gene match: 7. The CDR3 contains 14 residues. In germline, CDR1 is SGHVS, CDR2 FQNEAQ. CDR3 residues: CASSLQGAGGEQYF. In DNA, the CDR3 is TGTGCCAGCAGCTTACAGGGGGCAGGGGGAGAGCAGTACTTC.

The genes are TRBV2 and TRBJ1-1; D call uncertain. With 7 bases removed from V and 6 bases from J, the gap between germline ends came to 15 bases. Germline V gene lookup returns CDR1 SNHLY and CDR2 FYNNEI. This CDR3 is built from 13 residues. The CDR3 sequence: CASTVDRVAEAFF. In nucleotides, the CDR3 is TGTGCCAGCACCGTCGACCGGGTCGCTGAAGCTTTCTTT.

CDR3 bases: TGTGCCAGCAGGCCAGGAGGGGTGAACACTGAAGCTTTCTTT. Protein product: CASRPGGVNTEAFF. This sequence joins TRBV4-2 and TRBJ1-1; weak D call: TRBD1 (5 bases). The V gene lost 6 bases and the J gene lost 0 bases, with 11 bases spanning the gap. The CDR3 length is 14 residues. Germline V gene sequence: CDR1 LGHNA, CDR2 YNFKEQ.

This chain joins TRBV7-2 and TRBJ2-1; 8 nucleotides line up with TRBD2. This CDR3 is 16 amino acids long. Trimming at V came to 1 base and at J to 0 bases, leaving 2 bases not matched to a gene. From germline, CDR1 is SGHTA and CDR2 FQGNSA. The CDR3 sequence is CASSLDAGGSYNEQFF. DNA for the CDR3: TGTGCCAGCAGCTTAGACGCGGGGGGCTCCTACAATGAGCAGTTCTTC.

This clonotype was counted only a few times. The rearrangement uses TRBV29-1 and TRBJ1-1; possible D gene TRBD1, 5 bases. The CDR3 consists of 14 residues. V dropped 1 base and J dropped 1 base, with 10 bases sitting between them. The germline CDR1 and CDR2 sequences are SQVTM and ANQGSEA. The CDR3 bases are TGCAGCGTTGAAGGAGGGACGGCGAACACTGAAGCTTTCTTT. It encodes CSVEGGTANTEAFF.

The table lists this clonotype with a few counts. One junction end does not reproduce the germline sequence, and a read error may be involved. The J gene is TRBJ2-7, the V gene TRBV7-9; D gene ambiguous. The germline CDR1 and CDR2 sequences are SEHNR and FQNEAQ (reference sequence). The CDR3 is 13 residues long. The CDR3 bases are TGTGCCAGCAGCAAAGAGAAGGCCTACGAGCAGCACTTC. It encodes CASSKEKAYEQHF.

Concerning this clonotype itself: The junction departs from the called germline gene at one end, perhaps through a read error. In DNA form, the CDR3 reads TGCGGTGCTAGTCCGGGCCCTCGTAGCCACGAGCAGTACTTC. Protein sequence: CGASPGPRSHEQYF. The chain has TRBV20-1 and TRBJ2-5, with unresolved D. The J call may be wrong; the DNA end is better matched by TRBJ2-7. This CDR3 comprises 14 residues. The germline CDR1 and CDR2 sequences are DFQATT and SNEGSKA (reference sequence).

The CDR3 loop is CASSHHPDNLSAFF. Here the CDR3 DNA reads TGCGCCAGCAGCCACCATCCGGACAACCTAAGTGCTTTCTTT. The genes are TRBV4-1 and TRBJ1-1; D perhaps matches TRBD1 (5 bases). This CDR3 region has 14 residues. Trimming took 3 bases from V and 11 from J, leaving 19 bases between them. Germline assignment: CDR1 MGHRA and CDR2 YSYEKL.

The chain employs TRBV28 and TRBJ2-3; 9 nucleotides match TRBD1. Unmatched junction bases numbered 8, after V lost 6 bases and J lost 4 bases. There are 15 residues in the CDR3. Per the germline V gene, CDR1 is MDHEN and CDR2 is SYDVKM. In DNA, the CDR3 is TGTGCCAGCAGCGTAGGGGGACAGGGTTCAGATACGCAGTATTTT. Its translation is CASSVGGQGSDTQYF.

The chain links TRBV12-5 to TRBJ2-5, with TRBD1 matching over 7 bases. This CDR3 has 14 residues. Germline V gene data show CDR1 as LGHNT and CDR2 as FRNRAP. The J segment lost 8 bases and the V segment lost 4 bases, leaving 10 bases of the junction unmatched. CDR3 sequence reads: CASGSLGQANTQYF. CDR3 bases: TGTGCTAGTGGTTCCCTAGGACAGGCTAATACCCAGTACTTC.

The rearrangement uses TRBV11-2 and TRBJ2-3, with D perhaps TRBD2 (5 bases). Deletions cut 6 bases from V and 2 bases from J, with 9 bases between. The CDR3 spans 13 residues. The germline V gene has CDR1 SGHAT and CDR2 FQNNGV. The CDR3 DNA sequence: TGTGCCAGCAGACCGGGGTTCACAGATACGCAGTATTTT. Its translation is CASRPGFTDTQYF.

V and J are TRBV7-9 and TRBJ2-7, with TRBD1 matching over 8 bases. The CDR3 is made up of 15 amino acids. The ends lost 5 bases at V and 4 bases at J; junction bases unmatched: 10. Germline CDR1 and CDR2: SEHNR and FQNEAQ (reference sequence). CDR3 DNA: TGTGCCAGCAGCCCCCGGGACAGGACGATTTACGAGCAGTACTTC. Translation: CASSPRDRTIYEQYF. The variable domain in full, completed from reference TRBV7-9 and TRBJ2-7, reads DTGVSQNPRHKITKRGQNVTFRCDPISEHNRLYWYRQTLGQGPEFLTYFQNEAQLEKSRLLSDRFSAERPKGSFSTLEIQRTEQGDSAMYLCASSPRDRTIYEQYFGPGTRLTVT.

This clonotype has more than one count but fewer than ten. V is TRBV25-1 and J is TRBJ2-1; D is possibly TRBD2 (6 bases). The CDR3 covers 13 residues. The V end was cut by 6 bases, the J end by 7 bases, with 13 bases between. Germline CDR1 and CDR2: MGHDK and SYGVNS. The CDR3 DNA reads as TGTGCCAGCAGAACGACCGGGACTAATGAGCAGTTCTTC. Protein: CASRTTGTNEQFF.

The chain carries TRBV7-9 and TRBJ2-3; D is uncertain. Trimming stripped 2 bases from V and 2 bases from J, with 14 bases between. The CDR3 spans 16 residues. The germline V gene encodes CDR1 SEHNR and CDR2 FQNEAQ (reference sequence). The CDR3 nucleotides read TGTGCCAGCAGCTTAAGGTTGCCCTCCTCCACAGATACGCAGTATTTT. This translates into CASSLRLPSSTDTQYF.

Points on this clonotype: Germline is not matched at one junction end, which may reflect a read error. The V and J genes are TRBV7-7 and TRBJ2-5, with TRBD2 matching 11 bases. The CDR3 runs 17 residues. Germline V CDR1 and CDR2: SSHAT, FNYEAQ (reference sequence). CDR3 protein: CASSLGGLLAGDETQYF. The CDR3 DNA reads as TGTGCTAGCAGCTTAGGAGGGCTACTAGCGGGGGATGAGACCCAGTACTTC.

This clonotype was counted between two and nine times. This rearrangement joins TRBV11-2 to TRBJ1-6; D possibly corresponds to TRBD1 (6 bases). The CDR3 is 16 residues long. Germline V lookup: CDR1 SGHAT, CDR2 FQNNGV. The germline V and J ends were trimmed by 5 bases and 9 bases, with 20 bases remaining between them. CDR3 coding DNA: TGTGCCAGCAGCGCTCCCCGCGGGGGGCGGCGTTCACCCCTCCACTTT. It yields the protein CASSAPRGGRRSPLHF.

This clonotype was seen more than once but under ten times. V usage is TRBV5-1 and J usage is TRBJ2-1; D unclear. The CDR3 consists of 15 residues. Deletions cut 5 bases from V and 7 bases from J, with 19 bases between. CDR1 and CDR2 from the germline V gene are SGHRS and YFSETQ. DNA for the CDR3: TGCGCCAGCAGACGAACGGGTACTTTACAGAATGAGCAGTTCTTC. Translating it yields CASRRTGTLQNEQFF.

This sequence joins TRBV24-1 and TRBJ1-4; D ambiguous. Trimming stripped 2 bases from V and 8 bases from J, with 14 bases between. The CDR3 is 15 residues long. Germline V gene data show CDR1 as KGHDR and CDR2 as SFDVKD. CDR3 sequence: CATSDSGPGEEKLFF. The CDR3 nucleotides read TGTGCCACCAGTGATTCGGGCCCCGGGGAGGAAAAACTGTTTTTT.

The chain uses TRBV29-1 and TRBJ1-2; D ambiguous. Germline values: CDR1 SQVTM, CDR2 ANQGSEA. The ends were cut back, 5 bases at V and 0 bases at J, with 13 bases in the middle. The CDR3 contains 14 residues. The CDR3 nucleotides are TGCAGCGTTTACGGACTGTTTTCTAACTATGGCTACACCTTC. Translating gives CSVYGLFSNYGYTF.

The CDR3 here is CAALQGGSYNEQFF. In DNA form, the CDR3 reads TGTGCCGCCCTCCAAGGGGGGTCTTACAATGAGCAGTTCTTC. The J gene is TRBJ2-5, the V gene TRBV2; D may match TRBD1 or TRBD2 (6 bases each). The J call may be faulty, since TRBJ2-1 better matches the DNA end. This CDR3 has 14 residues. Germline lookup yields CDR1 SNHLY and CDR2 FYNNEI.

This clonotype was recorded at least ten times. This chain uses TRBV4-2 with TRBJ2-7, with TRBD2 identical over 11 bases. Germline CDR1 reads LGHNA; CDR2 reads YNFKEQ. Trimming took 6 bases from V and 2 from J; bases not matched to a gene: 6. The CDR3 has 15 residues. The CDR3 DNA follows: TGTGCCAGCAGGCTTCTAGCGGGAGGTGCCTACGAGCAGTACTTC. Residues: CASRLLAGGAYEQYF.

This clonotype has a handful of counts. The rearrangement links TRBV29-1 to TRBJ1-2; 12 bases map to TRBD1. Germline CDR1 SQVTM, CDR2 ANQGSEA. CDR3 length: 16 amino acids. V dropped 8 bases and J dropped 7; count of bases not matched to a gene: 17. CDR3 region: CSIRDLPGTGGFGYTF. CDR3 in DNA: TGCAGCATCCGCGACCTACCCGGGACAGGGGGCTTTGGCTACACCTTC.

The chain combines TRBV29-1 with TRBJ2-1, with D unclear. The V gene lost 3 bases and the J gene lost 4 bases, with 7 bases spanning the gap. CDR3 length: 12 residues. Germline V CDR1 and CDR2: SQVTM, ANQGSEA. The CDR3 reads CSVDKEYNEQFF. In DNA, the CDR3 is TGCAGCGTTGATAAAGAGTACAATGAGCAGTTCTTC.

J is TRBJ2-5 and V is TRBV6-5; 7 nucleotides agree with TRBD2. Near its end, the DNA agrees better with TRBJ2-7, so the J call may be wrong. CDR1 MNHEY and CDR2 SVGAGI come from the germline V gene. This CDR3 region has 15 residues. DNA of the CDR3: TGTGCCAGCAGTTTTCAGCGGGGAGCATCCTACGAGCAGTACTTC. Translation gives CASSFQRGASYEQYF.

The chain uses TRBV28 and TRBJ2-7, with 12 bases lining up with TRBD2. This CDR3 contains 18 residues. Trimming removed 5 bases from V and 1 base from J; junction bases left unmatched: 12. CDR1 is MDHEN and CDR2 is SYDVKM in the germline V gene. The CDR3 sequence is CASSLPSGTSGLSYEQYF. The CDR3 region has the DNA TGTGCCAGCAGTCTCCCCTCCGGGACTAGCGGGCTTTCCTACGAGCAGTACTTC. Variable domain in full (rest from reference TRBV28 and TRBJ2-7): DVKVTQSSRYLVKRTGEKVFLECVQDMDHENMFWYRQDPGLGLRLIYFSYDVKMKEKGDIPEGYSVSREKKERFSLILESASTNQTSMYLCASSLPSGTSGLSYEQYFGPGTRLTVT.

The rearrangement links TRBV7-9 to TRBJ2-5; D not certain. The J call may be faulty, since TRBJ2-7 better matches the DNA end. CDR1 and CDR2 from the germline V gene are SEHNR and FQNEAQ (reference sequence). This CDR3 has 14 amino acids. The CDR3 is CASSLAYNSYEQYF. CDR3 bases: TGTGCCAGCAGCTTAGCTTACAACTCCTACGAGCAGTACTTC.

The chain links TRBV29-1 to TRBJ2-7; 9 nucleotides match TRBD1. V was clipped by 6 bases and J by 4 bases; unmatched bases: 13. There are 15 residues in the CDR3. The V gene's germline CDR1 is SQVTM and CDR2 ANQGSEA. The CDR3, as DNA: TGCAGCGTCCAGCGGGGCCGGGACAGGGTATACGAGCAGTACTTC. Translating gives CSVQRGRDRVYEQYF.

This clonotype was observed a few times. The V call is TRBV5-1, the J call TRBJ1-2; D perhaps matches TRBD1 (6 bases). The V end was cut by 4 bases, the J end by 2 bases, with 15 bases between. Germline CDR1 and CDR2: SGHRS and YFSETQ. The CDR3 length is 15 residues. CDR3 in DNA: TGCGCCAGCAGCCCGAACAGGGAGCCCAACTATGGCTACACCTTC. Residues: CASSPNREPNYGYTF.

The chain uses TRBV4-2 and TRBJ1-2, with unresolved D. The CDR3 has 17 residues. Trimming stripped 0 bases from V and 7 bases from J, with 21 bases between. CDR1 is LGHNA, CDR2 YNFKEQ, per germline. CDR3 sequence reads: CASSQDLANSGIAGYTF. In nucleotides, the CDR3 is TGTGCCAGCAGCCAAGATTTAGCGAACAGCGGCATCGCTGGCTACACCTTC.

The rearrangement uses TRBV12-3 or TRBV12-4 and TRBJ2-7; D perhaps matches TRBD2 (6 bases). TRBJ2-1 explains the end of the DNA better; the J call may be wrong. This CDR3 comprises 17 residues. The CDR3 nucleotides read TGTGCCAGCAGTTTCGCGGAGGGCTACCTTTTAGCGGACCCGCAGTTCTTC. It specifies CASSFAEGYLLADPQFF.